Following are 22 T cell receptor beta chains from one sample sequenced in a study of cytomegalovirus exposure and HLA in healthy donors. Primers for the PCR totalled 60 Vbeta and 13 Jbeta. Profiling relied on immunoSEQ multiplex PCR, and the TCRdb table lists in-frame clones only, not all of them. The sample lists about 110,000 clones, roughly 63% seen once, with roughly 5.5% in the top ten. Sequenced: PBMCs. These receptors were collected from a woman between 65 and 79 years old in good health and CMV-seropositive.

The chain's CDR3 is CASRPDRGNTEAFF. The CDR3 region has the DNA TGTGCCAGCAGGCCCGACAGGGGGAACACTGAAGCTTTCTTT. V gene TRBV6-6 combines with J gene TRBJ1-1; 8 nucleotides match TRBD1. V lost 6 bases, J lost 1 base, and 4 bases stayed unmatched. The CDR3 is 14 amino acids. CDR1 and CDR2 (germline): MNHNY, SVGAGI (reference sequence).

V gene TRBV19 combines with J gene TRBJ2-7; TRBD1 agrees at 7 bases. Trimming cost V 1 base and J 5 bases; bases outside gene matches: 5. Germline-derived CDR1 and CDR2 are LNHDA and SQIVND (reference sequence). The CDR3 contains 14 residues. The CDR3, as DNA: TGTGCCAGTAGTATAGCGGGGACAGCGAACGAGCAGTACTTC. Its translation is CASSIAGTANEQYF.

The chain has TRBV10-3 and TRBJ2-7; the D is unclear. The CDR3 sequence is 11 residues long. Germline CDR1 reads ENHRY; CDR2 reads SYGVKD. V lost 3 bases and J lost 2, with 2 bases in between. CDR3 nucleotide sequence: TGTGCCATCAGTGATACCTACGAGCAGTACTTC. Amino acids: CAISDTYEQYF.

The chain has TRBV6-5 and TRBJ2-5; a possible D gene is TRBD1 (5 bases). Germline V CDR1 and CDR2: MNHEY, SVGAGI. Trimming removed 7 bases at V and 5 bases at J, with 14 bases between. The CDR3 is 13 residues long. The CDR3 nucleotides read TGTGCCAGCAACAGACGCCCAGGGGAGACCCAGTACTTC. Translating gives CASNRRPGETQYF.

CDR3 region: CASSIGRGDQPQHF. For the CDR3, the DNA is TGTGCCAGTAGTATAGGCAGGGGGGATCAGCCCCAGCATTTT. The chain is built from TRBV19 and TRBJ1-5; 7 nucleotides align to TRBD1. J gave up 5 bases and V 1 base, and 2 bases lay outside the gene matches. Germline CDR1 and CDR2: LNHDA and SQIVND (reference sequence). The CDR3 covers 14 residues.

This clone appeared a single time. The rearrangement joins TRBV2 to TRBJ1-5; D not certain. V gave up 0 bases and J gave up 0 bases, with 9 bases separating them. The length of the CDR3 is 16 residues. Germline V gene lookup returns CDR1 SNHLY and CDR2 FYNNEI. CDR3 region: CASSEAGSYSNQPQHF. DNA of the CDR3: TGTGCCAGCAGTGAAGCGGGCAGTTATAGCAATCAGCCCCAGCATTTT.

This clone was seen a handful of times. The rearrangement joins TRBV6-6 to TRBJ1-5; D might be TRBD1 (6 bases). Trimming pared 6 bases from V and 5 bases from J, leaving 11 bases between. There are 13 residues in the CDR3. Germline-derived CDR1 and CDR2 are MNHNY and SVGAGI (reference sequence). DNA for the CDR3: TGTGCCAGCAGGGGGTACAGGGATCAGCCCCAGCATTTT. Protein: CASRGYRDQPQHF.

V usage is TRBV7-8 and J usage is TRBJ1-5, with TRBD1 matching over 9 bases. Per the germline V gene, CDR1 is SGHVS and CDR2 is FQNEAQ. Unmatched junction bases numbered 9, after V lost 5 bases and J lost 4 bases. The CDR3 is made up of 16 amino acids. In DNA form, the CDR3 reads TGTGCCAGCAGCATTGATCGGGACAGGGCGAATCAGCCCCAGCATTTT. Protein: CASSIDRDRANQPQHF.

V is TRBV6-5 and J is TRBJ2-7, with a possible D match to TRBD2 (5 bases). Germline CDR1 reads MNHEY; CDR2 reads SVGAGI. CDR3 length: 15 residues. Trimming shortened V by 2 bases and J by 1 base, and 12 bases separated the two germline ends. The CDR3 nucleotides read TGTGCCAGCAGTTACCCTGGCGGGTCTTCCTACGAGCAGTACTTC. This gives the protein CASSYPGGSSYEQYF.

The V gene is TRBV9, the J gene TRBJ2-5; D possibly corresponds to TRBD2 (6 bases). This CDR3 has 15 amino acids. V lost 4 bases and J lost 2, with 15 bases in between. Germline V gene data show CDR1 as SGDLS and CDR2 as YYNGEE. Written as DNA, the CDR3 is TGTGCCAGCAGCCCGTCCGGGGGACCTCAAGAGACCCAGTACTTC. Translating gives CASSPSGGPQETQYF. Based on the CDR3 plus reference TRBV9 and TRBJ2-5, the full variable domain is DSGVTQTPKHLITATGQRVTLRCSPRSGDLSVYWYQQSLDQGLQFLIQYYNGEERAKGNILERFSAQQFPDLHSELNLSSLELGDSALYFCASSPSGGPQETQYFGPGTRLLVL.

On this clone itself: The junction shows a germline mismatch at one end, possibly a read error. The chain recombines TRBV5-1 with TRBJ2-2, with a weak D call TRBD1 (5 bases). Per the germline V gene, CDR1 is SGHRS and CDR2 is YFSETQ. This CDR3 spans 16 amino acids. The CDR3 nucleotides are TGCGCCAGCAGCTTGCCCCAGGCAGGGAACGCCGGGGAGCTGTTTTTT. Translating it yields CASSLPQAGNAGELFF.

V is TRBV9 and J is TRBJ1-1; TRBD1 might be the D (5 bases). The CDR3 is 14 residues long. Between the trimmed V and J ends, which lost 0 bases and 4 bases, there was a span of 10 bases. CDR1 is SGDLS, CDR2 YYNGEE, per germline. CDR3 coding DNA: TGTGCCAGCAGCGTAGCCGGGGGAGGCACTGAAGCTTTCTTT. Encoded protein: CASSVAGGGTEAFF.

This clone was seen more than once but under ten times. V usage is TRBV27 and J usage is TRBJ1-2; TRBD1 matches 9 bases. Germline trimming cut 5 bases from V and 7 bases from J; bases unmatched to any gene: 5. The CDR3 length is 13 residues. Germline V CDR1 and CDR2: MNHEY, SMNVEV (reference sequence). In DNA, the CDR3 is TGTGCCAGCAGTAGAACAGGGGGCTCTGGCTACACCTTC. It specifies CASSRTGGSGYTF.

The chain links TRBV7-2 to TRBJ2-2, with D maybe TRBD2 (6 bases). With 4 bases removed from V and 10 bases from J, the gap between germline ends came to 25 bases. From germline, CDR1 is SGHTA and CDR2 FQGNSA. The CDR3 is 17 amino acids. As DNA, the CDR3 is TGTGCCAGCAGCTGGAGGGGTGCCGCGGGGTGGTTTGAGGAGCTGTTTTTT. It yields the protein CASSWRGAAGWFEELFF.

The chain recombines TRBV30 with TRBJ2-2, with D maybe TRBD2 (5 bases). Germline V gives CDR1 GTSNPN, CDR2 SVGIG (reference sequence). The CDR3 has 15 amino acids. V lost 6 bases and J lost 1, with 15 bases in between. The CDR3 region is CACPGRVLNTGELFF. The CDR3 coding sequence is TGTGCCTGTCCCGGGCGGGTTCTGAACACCGGGGAGCTGTTTTTT.

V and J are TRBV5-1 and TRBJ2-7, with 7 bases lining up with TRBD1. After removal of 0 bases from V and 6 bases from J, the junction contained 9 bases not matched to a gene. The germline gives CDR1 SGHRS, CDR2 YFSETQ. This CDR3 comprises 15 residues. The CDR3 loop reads CASSLGGTVTSEQYF. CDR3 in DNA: TGCGCCAGCAGCTTGGGGGGGACAGTTACGAGCGAGCAGTACTTC.

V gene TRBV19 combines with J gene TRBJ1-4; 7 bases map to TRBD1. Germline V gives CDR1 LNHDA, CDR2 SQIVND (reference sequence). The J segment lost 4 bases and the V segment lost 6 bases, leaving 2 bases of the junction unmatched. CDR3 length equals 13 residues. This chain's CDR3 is CASRTGFNEKLFF. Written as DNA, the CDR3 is TGTGCCAGTAGGACAGGGTTTAATGAAAAACTGTTTTTT.

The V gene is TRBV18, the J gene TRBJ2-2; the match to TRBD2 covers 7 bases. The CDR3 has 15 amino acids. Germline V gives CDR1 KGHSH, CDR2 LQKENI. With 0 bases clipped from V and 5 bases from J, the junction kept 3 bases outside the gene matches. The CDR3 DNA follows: TGTGCCAGCTCACCACCAAGGGGAGGGACCGGGGAGCTGTTTTTT. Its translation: CASSPPRGGTGELFF.

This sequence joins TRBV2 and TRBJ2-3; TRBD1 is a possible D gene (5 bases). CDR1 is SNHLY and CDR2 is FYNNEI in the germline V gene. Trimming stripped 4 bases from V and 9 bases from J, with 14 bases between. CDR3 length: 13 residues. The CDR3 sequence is CASSAYQGITQYF. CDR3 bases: TGTGCCAGCAGTGCTTATCAGGGAATCACGCAGTATTTT. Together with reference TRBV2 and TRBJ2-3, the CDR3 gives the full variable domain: EPEVTQTPSHQVTQMGQEVILRCVPISNHLYFYWYRQILGQKVEFLVSFYNNEISEKSEIFDDQFSVERPDGSNFTLKIRSTKLEDSAMYFCASSAYQGITQYFGPGTRLTVL.

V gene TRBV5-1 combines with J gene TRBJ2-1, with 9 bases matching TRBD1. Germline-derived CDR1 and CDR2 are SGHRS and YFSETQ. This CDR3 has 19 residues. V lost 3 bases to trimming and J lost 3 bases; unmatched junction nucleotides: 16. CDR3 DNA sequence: TGCGCCAGCAGCTCCCCCGCGATGACGGGACAGGGCTTCTACAATGAGCAGTTCTTC. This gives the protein CASSSPAMTGQGFYNEQFF.

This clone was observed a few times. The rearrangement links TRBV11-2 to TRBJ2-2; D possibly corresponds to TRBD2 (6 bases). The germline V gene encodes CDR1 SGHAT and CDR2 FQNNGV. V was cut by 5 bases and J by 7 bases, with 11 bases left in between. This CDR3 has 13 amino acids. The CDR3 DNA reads TGTGCCAGCAGCCTTCTAGCGCTCGGGGAGCTGTTTTTT. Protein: CASSLLALGELFF.

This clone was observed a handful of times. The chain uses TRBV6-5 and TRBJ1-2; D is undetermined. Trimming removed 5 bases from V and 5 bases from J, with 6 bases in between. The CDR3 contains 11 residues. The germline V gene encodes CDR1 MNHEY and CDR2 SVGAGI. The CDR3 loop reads CASSSGYGYTF. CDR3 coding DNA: TGTGCCAGCAGTAGCGGTTATGGCTACACCTTC.